This TCR beta chain originates from a study of OX40 agonist ivuxolimab in advanced cancers. Turning to the study itself: Checkpoint inhibitors had been given previously to 35% to 50% of patients. Three patients responded partially, comprising one with hepatocellular carcinoma and two with cutaneous melanoma. Broader study findings: No antigen was identified for the clonally expanded peripheral T cells.

Losses at the gene ends were 4 bases for V and 2 bases for J; bases not matched to a gene: 5. CDR3 length equals 15 residues. Germline CDR1 reads SEHNR; CDR2 reads FQNEAQ (reference sequence). The protocol was immunoSEQ multiplex PCR, while the TCRdb copy is restricted to in-frame clones and leaves out a portion. Of some 90,000 clones in the sample, roughly 84% were seen once. As regards this clone: Its matching antigen is unknown.

Sampling of blood occurred at baseline, cycle 4 day 1, and cycle 7 day 1. This TCR came from an adult with an advanced solid tumor such as melanoma, head and neck, liver or kidney cancer. The sample was CD4+ or CD8+ T cells sorted from blood, taken in a trial of the OX40 agonist ivuxolimab. The V call is TRBV7-9, the J call TRBJ2-7; TRBD1 agrees at 10 bases. The CDR3: CASSSQGTGAYEQYF. CDR3 nucleotides: TGTGCCAGCAGCTCCCAAGGGACAGGGGCCTACGAGCAGTACTTC. The full variable domain, in which reference TRBV7-9 and TRBJ2-7 provide the parts outside the CDR3, is DTGVSQNPRHKITKRGQNVTFRCDPISEHNRLYWYRQTLGQGPEFLTYFQNEAQLEKSRLLSDRFSAERPKGSFSTLEIQRTEQGDSAMYLCASSSQGTGAYEQYFGPGTRLTVT.